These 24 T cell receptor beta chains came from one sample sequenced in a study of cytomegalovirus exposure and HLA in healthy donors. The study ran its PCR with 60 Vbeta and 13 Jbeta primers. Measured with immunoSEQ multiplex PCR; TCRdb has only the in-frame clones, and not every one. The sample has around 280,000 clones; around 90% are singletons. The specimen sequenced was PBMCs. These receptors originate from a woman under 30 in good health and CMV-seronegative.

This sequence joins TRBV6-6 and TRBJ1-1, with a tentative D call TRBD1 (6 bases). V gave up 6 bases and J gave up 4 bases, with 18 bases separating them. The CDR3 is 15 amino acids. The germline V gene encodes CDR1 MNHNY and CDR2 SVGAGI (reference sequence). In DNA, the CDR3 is TGTGCCAGCAGAAATAGGACAGCACTGGGCACTGAAGCTTTCTTT. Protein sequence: CASRNRTALGTEAFF.

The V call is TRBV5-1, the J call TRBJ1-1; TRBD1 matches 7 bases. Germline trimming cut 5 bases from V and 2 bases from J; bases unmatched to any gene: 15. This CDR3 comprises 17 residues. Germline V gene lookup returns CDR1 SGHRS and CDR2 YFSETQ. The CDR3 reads CASRPGQIGFANTEAFF. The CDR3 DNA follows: TGCGCCAGCAGGCCGGGACAGATCGGTTTCGCCAACACTGAAGCTTTCTTT. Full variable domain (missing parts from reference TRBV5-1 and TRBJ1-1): KAGVTQTPRYLIKTRGQQVTLSCSPISGHRSVSWYQQTPGQGLQFLFEYFSETQRNKGNFPGRFSGRQFSNSRSEMNVSTLELGDSALYLCASRPGQIGFANTEAFFGQGTRLTVV.

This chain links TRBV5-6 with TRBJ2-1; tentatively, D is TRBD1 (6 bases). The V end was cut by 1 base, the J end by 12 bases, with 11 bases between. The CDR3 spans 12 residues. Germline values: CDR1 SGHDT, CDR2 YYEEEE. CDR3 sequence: CASSLIQGRQFF. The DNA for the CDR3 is TGTGCCAGCAGCTTGATACAGGGCCGGCAGTTCTTC.

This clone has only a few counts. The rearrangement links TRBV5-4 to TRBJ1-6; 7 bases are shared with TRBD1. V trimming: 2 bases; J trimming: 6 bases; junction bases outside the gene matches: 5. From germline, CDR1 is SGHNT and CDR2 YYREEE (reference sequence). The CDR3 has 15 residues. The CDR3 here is CASSLKNRGNSPLHF. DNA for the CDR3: TGTGCCAGCAGCTTAAAGAACAGGGGTAATTCACCCCTCCACTTT.

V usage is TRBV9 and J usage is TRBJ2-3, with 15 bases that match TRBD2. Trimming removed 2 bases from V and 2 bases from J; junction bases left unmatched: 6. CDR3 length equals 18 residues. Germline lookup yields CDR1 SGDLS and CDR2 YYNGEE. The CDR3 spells CASSVGLAGGHITDTQYF. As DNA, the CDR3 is TGTGCCAGCAGCGTGGGACTAGCGGGGGGCCATATCACAGATACGCAGTATTTT.

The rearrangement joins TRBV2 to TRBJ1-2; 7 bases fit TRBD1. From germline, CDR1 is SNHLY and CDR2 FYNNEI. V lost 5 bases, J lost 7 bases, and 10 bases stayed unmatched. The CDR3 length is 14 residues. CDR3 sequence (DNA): TGTGCCAGCAGTTTACTGACAGGGCTGGGTGGCTACACCTTC. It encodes CASSLLTGLGGYTF.

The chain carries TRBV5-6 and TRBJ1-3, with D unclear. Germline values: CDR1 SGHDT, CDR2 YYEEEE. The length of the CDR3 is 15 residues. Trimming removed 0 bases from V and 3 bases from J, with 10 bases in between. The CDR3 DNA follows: TGTGCCAGCAGCTTGGTTCAGACAATTGGAAACACCATATATTTT. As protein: CASSLVQTIGNTIYF. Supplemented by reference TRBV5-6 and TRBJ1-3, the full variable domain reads DAGVTQSPTHLIKTRGQQVTLRCSPKSGHDTVSWYQQALGQGPQFIFQYYEEEERQRGNFPDRFSGHQFPNYSSELNVNALLLGDSALYLCASSLVQTIGNTIYFGEGSWLTVV.

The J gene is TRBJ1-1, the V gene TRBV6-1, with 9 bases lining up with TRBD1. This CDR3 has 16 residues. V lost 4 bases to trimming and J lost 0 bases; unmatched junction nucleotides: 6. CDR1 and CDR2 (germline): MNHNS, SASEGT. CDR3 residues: CASSVGQGKVNTEAFF. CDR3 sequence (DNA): TGTGCCAGCAGTGTGGGACAGGGAAAGGTGAACACTGAAGCTTTCTTT.

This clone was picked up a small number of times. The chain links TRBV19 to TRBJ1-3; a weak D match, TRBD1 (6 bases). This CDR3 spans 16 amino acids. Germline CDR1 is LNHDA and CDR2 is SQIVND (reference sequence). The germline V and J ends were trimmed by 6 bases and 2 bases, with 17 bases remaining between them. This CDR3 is CASSVTGLTTGNTIYF. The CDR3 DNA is TGTGCCAGTAGCGTAACAGGGCTGACTACTGGAAACACCATATATTTT.

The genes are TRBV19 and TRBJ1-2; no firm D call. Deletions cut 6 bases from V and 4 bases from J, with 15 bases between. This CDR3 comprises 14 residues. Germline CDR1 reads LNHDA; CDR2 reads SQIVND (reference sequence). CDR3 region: CASRREESSYGYTF. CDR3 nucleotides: TGTGCCAGTAGGCGGGAGGAATCGTCCTATGGCTACACCTTC.

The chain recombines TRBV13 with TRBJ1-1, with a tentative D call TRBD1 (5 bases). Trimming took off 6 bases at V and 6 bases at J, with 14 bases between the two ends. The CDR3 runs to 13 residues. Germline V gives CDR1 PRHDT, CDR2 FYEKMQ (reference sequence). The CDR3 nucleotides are TGTGCCAGCAGTCGGGGGTGGAGGTCTGAAGCTTTCTTT. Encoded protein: CASSRGWRSEAFF.

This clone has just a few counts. The CDR3: CASGPGDTEAFF. CDR3 bases: TGTGCCAGCGGACCAGGGGACACTGAAGCTTTCTTT. V usage is TRBV5-6 and J usage is TRBJ1-1; TRBD1 might be the D (6 bases). The V and J ends lost 7 bases and 3 bases respectively, with 10 bases between them. CDR3 length equals 12 residues. Germline loops: CDR1 SGHDT, CDR2 YYEEEE.

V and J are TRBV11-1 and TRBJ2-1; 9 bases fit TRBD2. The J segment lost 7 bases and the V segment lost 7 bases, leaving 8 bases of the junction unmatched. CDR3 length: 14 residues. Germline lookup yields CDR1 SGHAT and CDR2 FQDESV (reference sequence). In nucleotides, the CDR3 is TGTGCCAGCACTCCCGGGACTAGCTCGAATGAGCAGTTCTTC. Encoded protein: CASTPGTSSNEQFF.

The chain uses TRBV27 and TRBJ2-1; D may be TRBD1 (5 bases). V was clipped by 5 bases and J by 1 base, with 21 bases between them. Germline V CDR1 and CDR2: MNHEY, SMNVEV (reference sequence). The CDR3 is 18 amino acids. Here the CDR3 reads CASSRPGQGFKSYNEQFF. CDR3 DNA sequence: TGTGCCAGCAGTAGACCCGGACAAGGCTTTAAGTCCTACAATGAGCAGTTCTTC.

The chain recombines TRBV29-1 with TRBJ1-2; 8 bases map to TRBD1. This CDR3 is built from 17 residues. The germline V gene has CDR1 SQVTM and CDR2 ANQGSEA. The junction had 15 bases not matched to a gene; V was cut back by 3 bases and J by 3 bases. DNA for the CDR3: TGCAGCGTTGAGGTTACTCACGGGGCAGGGGGCTACTATGGCTACACCTTC. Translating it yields CSVEVTHGAGGYYGYTF.

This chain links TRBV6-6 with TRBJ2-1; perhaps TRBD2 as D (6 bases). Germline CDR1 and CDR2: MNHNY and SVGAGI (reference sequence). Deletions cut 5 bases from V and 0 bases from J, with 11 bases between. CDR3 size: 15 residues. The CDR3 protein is CASSDSGNSYNEQFF. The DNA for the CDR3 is TGTGCCAGCAGTGATAGCGGCAACTCCTACAATGAGCAGTTCTTC.

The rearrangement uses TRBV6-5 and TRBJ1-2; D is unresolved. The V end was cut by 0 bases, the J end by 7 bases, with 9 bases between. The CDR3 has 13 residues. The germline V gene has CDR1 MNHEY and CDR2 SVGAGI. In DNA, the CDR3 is TGTGCCAGCAGTTACTCCAACGGAGTTGGCTACACCTTC. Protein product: CASSYSNGVGYTF.

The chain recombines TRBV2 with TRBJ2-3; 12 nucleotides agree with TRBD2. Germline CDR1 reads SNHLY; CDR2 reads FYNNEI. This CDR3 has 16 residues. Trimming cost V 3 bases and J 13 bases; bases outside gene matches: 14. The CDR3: CASSELLAGGQKGKYF. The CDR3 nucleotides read TGTGCCAGCAGTGAGCTTCTAGCGGGGGGGCAGAAAGGGAAGTATTTT. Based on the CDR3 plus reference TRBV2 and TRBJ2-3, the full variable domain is EPEVTQTPSHQVTQMGQEVILRCVPISNHLYFYWYRQILGQKVEFLVSFYNNEISEKSEIFDDQFSVERPDGSNFTLKIRSTKLEDSAMYFCASSELLAGGQKGKYFGPGTRLTVL.

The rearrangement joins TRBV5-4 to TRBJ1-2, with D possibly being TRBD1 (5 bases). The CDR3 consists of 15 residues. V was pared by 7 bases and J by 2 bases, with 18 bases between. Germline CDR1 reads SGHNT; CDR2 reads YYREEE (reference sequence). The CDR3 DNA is TGTGCCAGCTCCACTCAGGGAGGAAGAAACTATGGCTACACCTTC. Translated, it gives CASSTQGGRNYGYTF.

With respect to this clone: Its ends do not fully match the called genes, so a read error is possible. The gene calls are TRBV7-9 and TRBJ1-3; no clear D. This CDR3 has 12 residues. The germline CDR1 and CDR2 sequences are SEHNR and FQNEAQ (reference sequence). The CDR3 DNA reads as TGTTCCAGCAGCCACGGGTCGAACACCATATATTTT. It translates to CSSSHGSNTIYF.

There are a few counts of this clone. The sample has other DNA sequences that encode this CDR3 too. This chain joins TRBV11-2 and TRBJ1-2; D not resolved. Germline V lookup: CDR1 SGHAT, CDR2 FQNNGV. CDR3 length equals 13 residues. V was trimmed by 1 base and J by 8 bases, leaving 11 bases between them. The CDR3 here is CASSLGALWGYTF. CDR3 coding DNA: TGTGCCAGCAGCTTAGGGGCTCTCTGGGGCTACACCTTC.

The CDR3 region has the DNA TGTGCCAGCAGTGGTAATGGCATGAACACTGAAGCTTTCTTT. It codes for CASSGNGMNTEAFF. The chain recombines TRBV2 with TRBJ1-1; D is undetermined. Germline assignment: CDR1 SNHLY and CDR2 FYNNEI. V was cut by 4 bases and J by 0 bases, with 9 bases left in between. The CDR3 contains 14 residues. Drawing the rest from reference TRBV2 and TRBJ1-1, the complete variable domain is EPEVTQTPSHQVTQMGQEVILRCVPISNHLYFYWYRQILGQKVEFLVSFYNNEISEKSEIFDDQFSVERPDGSNFTLKIRSTKLEDSAMYFCASSGNGMNTEAFFGQGTRLTVV.

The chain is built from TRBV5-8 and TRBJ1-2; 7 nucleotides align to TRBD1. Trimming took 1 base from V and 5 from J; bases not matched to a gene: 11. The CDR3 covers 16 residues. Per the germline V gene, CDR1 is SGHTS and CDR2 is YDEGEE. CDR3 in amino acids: CASSLNTGVVLYGYTF. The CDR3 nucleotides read TGTGCCAGCAGCTTGAATACAGGGGTTGTCCTTTATGGCTACACCTTC.

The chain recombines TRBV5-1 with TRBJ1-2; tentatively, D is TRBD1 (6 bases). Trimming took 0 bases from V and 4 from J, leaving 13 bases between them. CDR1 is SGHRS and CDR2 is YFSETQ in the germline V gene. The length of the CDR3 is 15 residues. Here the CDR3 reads CASSLEGHQSYGYTF. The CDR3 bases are TGCGCCAGCAGCTTGGAGGGACATCAGAGCTATGGCTACACCTTC.